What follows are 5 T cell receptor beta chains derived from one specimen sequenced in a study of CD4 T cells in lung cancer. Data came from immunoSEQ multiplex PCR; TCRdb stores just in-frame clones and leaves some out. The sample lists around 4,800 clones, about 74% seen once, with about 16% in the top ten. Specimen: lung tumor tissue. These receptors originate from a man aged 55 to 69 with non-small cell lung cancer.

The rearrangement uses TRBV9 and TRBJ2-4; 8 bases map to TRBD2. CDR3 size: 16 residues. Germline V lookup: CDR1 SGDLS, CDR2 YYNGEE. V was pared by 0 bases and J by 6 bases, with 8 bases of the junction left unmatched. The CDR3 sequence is CASSVGGRTSGNIQYF. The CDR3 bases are TGTGCCAGCAGCGTAGGAGGACGAACTAGCGGAAACATTCAGTACTTC.

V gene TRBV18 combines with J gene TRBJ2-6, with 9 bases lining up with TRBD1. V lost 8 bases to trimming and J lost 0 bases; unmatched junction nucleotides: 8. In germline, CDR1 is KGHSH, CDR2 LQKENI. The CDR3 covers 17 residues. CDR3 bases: TGTGCCAGCGCCCCGGGACAGGGAAACTCTGGGGCCAACGTCCTGACTTTC. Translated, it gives CASAPGQGNSGANVLTF. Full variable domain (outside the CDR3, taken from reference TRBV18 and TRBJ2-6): NAGVMQNPRHLVRRRGQEARLRCSPMKGHSHVYWYRQLPEEGLKFMVYLQKENIIDESGMPKERFSAEFPKEGPSILRIQQVVRGDSAAYFCASAPGQGNSGANVLTFGAGSRLTVL.

CDR3 in amino acids: CASTRSNNSPLHF. The CDR3 nucleotides are TGTGCCAGCACGAGATCCAATAATTCACCCCTCCACTTT. V and J are TRBV6-1 and TRBJ1-6; D gene uncertain. The CDR3 runs 13 residues. Germline-derived CDR1 and CDR2 are MNHNS and SASEGT. V was shortened by 7 bases and J by 5 bases, with 9 bases between the two germline ends.

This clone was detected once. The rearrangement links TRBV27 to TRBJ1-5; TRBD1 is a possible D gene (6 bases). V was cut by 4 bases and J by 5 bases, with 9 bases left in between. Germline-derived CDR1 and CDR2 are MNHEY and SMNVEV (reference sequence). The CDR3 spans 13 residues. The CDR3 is CASSWAGDQPQHF. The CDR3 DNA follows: TGTGCCAGCAGTTGGGCAGGGGATCAGCCCCAGCATTTT.

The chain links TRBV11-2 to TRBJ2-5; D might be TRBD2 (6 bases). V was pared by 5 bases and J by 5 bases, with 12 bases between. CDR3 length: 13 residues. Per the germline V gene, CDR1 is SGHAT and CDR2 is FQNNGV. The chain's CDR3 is CASSGGRGETQYF. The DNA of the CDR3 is TGTGCCAGCAGCGGGGGACGGGGGGAGACCCAGTACTTC.